This TCR beta chain was profiled in a study of kidney transplant recipient with SARS-CoV-2 infection (dated by TCRdb to the early 2020s). Data came from an Illumina MiSeq. Profiling of the peripheral T cell repertoire targeted human TCRbeta genes. Processing in the source paper ran as follows. Differential clonotype abundance was tested with beta-binomial modelling to account for variability over time. Expanded clonotypes were checked against the ImmuneCODE reference database of SARS-CoV-2-associated TCRs and mapped to regions of the viral genome. Additional analyses of the repertoire looked at TRBV gene usage, CDR3 length, CDR3 amino acid overlap between time points, clonotype abundance distributions and Jaccard similarity. The raw public data were reprocessed by TCRdb itself: fastp quality trimming at Q25, MiXCR clonotype calling, in-frame beta chains only. Every distinct CDR3 protein forms one entry, paired with its most common genes and DNA. Here the V and J calls rest on TCRdb's processing, not on the authors' analysis. Across this sample there are about 250,000 distinct CDR3 sequences, with more than 25% seen only once. The ten largest account for around 6.8% of the sample.

Of note for this clonotype: No antigen is known for it. No base quality values were provided; no much bigger clone lies one nucleotide off.

Trimming removed 2 bases from V and 7 bases from J; the gene matches leave 13 bases unexplained. CDR1 and CDR2 (SGHTS, YDEGEE) derive from the germline V gene. Inclusive of the bounding cysteine and phenylalanine, the CDR3 is 16 residues long. Only the CDR3 region is kept as DNA, spanning 48 bases read in frame from base 1. The time point label of this sample denotes: pre-pandemic baseline sample and day 111 after first positive SARS-CoV-2 test. This chain joins TRBV5-8 to TRBJ2-5, with 8 bases in between that match TRBD2. This specimen consisted of a blood sample, obtained at baseline and on day 111 from a kidney transplant recipient. The TCR originated in a male patient between 25 and 39 years old who had COVID-19 and was a kidney transplant recipient. The graft donor may be the source of some T cells after a transplant. The CDR3 protein sequence reads: CASSFASGGRLRTQYF. The sequenced DNA: TGTGCCAGCAGCTTTGCGTCGGGCGGGAGGCTCAGGACCCAGTACTTC. The reference TRBV5-8 and TRBJ2-5 proteins fill in what lies around the CDR3, so the full variable domain reads EAGVTQSPTHLIKTRGQQATLRCSPISGHTSVYWYQQALGLGLQFLLWYDEGEERNRGNFPPRFSGRQFPNYSSELNVNALELEDSALYLCASSFASGGRLRTQYFGPGTRLLVL.